The 11 T cell receptor beta chains reported below all come from one sample, sequenced in a study of T-cell memory formation after mild COVID-19. TCRdb called the 5' RACE reads again in MiXCR, with one record for every CDR3 protein. Seen here are approximately 100,000 distinct CDR3 sequences, around 10% observed once, and the top ten hold about two fifths. Sequencing was done on a sample of PBMCs or a T cell subset sorted from them (not recorded which). The receptors originated from a man between 18 and 35 years old who had mild COVID-19 (a few samples of this study predate the infection). Cell type and time point are not known.

This clonotype was counted between two and nine times. The chain carries TRBV7-9 and TRBJ2-7; D assignment may be TRBD1 or TRBD2 (5 bases each). CDR3 length: 15 residues. CDR1 and CDR2 from the germline V gene are SEHNR and FQNEAQ (reference sequence). V lost 1 base and J 2 bases, leaving 12 bases between the germline ends. The CDR3 sequence is CASSLVDGTTYEQYV. The CDR3 DNA sequence: TGTGCCAGCAGCTTAGTCGATGGGACGACCTACGAGCAGTACGTC.

This clonotype was counted a few times. CDR3 sequence reads: CASGDQGAGQPQHF. CDR3 sequence (DNA): TGTGCCAGCGGGGATCAGGGGGCAGGCCAGCCCCAGCATTTT. The rearrangement links TRBV6-5 to TRBJ1-5; TRBD1 matches 8 bases. Germline loops: CDR1 MNHEY, CDR2 SVGAGI. CDR3 length: 14 residues. Trimming took 8 bases from V and 7 from J; bases not matched to a gene: 10.

The table lists this clonotype with a few counts. The V and J genes are TRBV7-3 and TRBJ1-2, with D perhaps matching TRBD1 (6 bases). Germline V gene data show CDR1 as SGHTA and CDR2 as FQGTGA. V was pared by 2 bases and J by 2 bases, with 6 bases between. The CDR3 totals 13 residues. In DNA, the CDR3 is TGTGCCAGCAGCTTACAGGGGAACTATGGCTACACCTTC. Translated: CASSLQGNYGYTF. Looking up the rest from reference TRBV7-3 and TRBJ1-2 gives the full variable domain: GAGVSQTPSNKVTEKGKYVELRCDPISGHTALYWYRQSLGQGPEFLIYFQGTGAADDSGLPNDRFFAVRPEGSVSTLKIQRTERGDSAVYLCASSLQGNYGYTFGSGTRLTVV.

This clonotype was recorded at least ten times. The chain combines TRBV7-8 with TRBJ2-5; D possibly corresponds to TRBD2 (7 bases). Trimming took 7 bases from V and 2 from J, leaving 17 bases between them. Per germline, CDR1 SGHVS and CDR2 FQNEAQ. This CDR3 comprises 15 residues. For the CDR3, the DNA is TGTGCCAGCATCCCCGGGGCGGGGGCTCAAGAGACCCAGTACTTC. This gives the protein CASIPGAGAQETQYF.

This clonotype was found a few times. The chain links TRBV12-3 or TRBV12-4 to TRBJ2-3; D is unresolved. This CDR3 is built from 14 residues. V lost 2 bases and J lost 2, with 8 bases in between. The CDR3 sequence is CASSLFGYTDTQYF. The DNA of the CDR3 is TGTGCCAGCAGTTTATTCGGGTACACAGATACGCAGTATTTT.

The rearrangement joins TRBV10-1 to TRBJ2-3; no firm D call. CDR1 WNHNN and CDR2 SYGVQD come from the germline V gene (reference sequence). V was shortened by 3 bases and J by 7 bases, with 14 bases between the two germline ends. This CDR3 is built from 14 residues. The CDR3, as DNA: TGCGCCAGCAGTGAACAGTGGAAGTCCCATACGCAGTATTTT. This sequence encodes CASSEQWKSHTQYF.

A few counts support this clonotype. This rearrangement joins TRBV13 to TRBJ1-6, with a tentative D call TRBD1 (5 bases). CDR3 size: 15 residues. Germline loops: CDR1 PRHDT, CDR2 FYEKMQ (reference sequence). The V gene lost 6 bases and the J gene lost 4 bases, with 13 bases spanning the gap. In DNA, the CDR3 is TGTGCCAGCAGTTCGCGAGGGGATTATAATTCACCCCTCCACTTT. Translated: CASSSRGDYNSPLHF.

V usage is TRBV20-1 and J usage is TRBJ2-6; TRBD1 aligns across 11 bases. CDR3 length: 17 amino acids. Looked up from germline, CDR1 is DFQATT and CDR2 is SNEGSKA (reference sequence). J gave up 1 base and V 6 bases, and 8 bases lay outside the gene matches. The CDR3 DNA reads TGCAGTGCCTACTCCCGGGACAGGGGGTCTGGGGCCAACGTCCTGACTTTC. The encoded protein is CSAYSRDRGSGANVLTF.

The sample holds a few counts of this clonotype. This CDR3 is CASSLPGLEAFF. The CDR3 DNA sequence: TGTGCCAGCAGTTTACCCGGGCTCGAAGCTTTCTTT. The genes are TRBV12-3 or TRBV12-4 and TRBJ1-1; D is ambiguous. Trimming took 2 bases from V and 8 from J, leaving 9 bases between them. The CDR3 loop spans 12 amino acids.

This clonotype has just a few counts. J is TRBJ1-2 and V is TRBV27; D gene ambiguous. Looked up from germline, CDR1 is MNHEY and CDR2 is SMNVEV (reference sequence). V shed 6 bases and J shed 3 bases, with 14 bases lying between them. The CDR3 length is 14 residues. The CDR3: CASSRPGGDYGYTF. The DNA of the CDR3 is TGTGCCAGCAGCCGGCCCGGTGGGGACTATGGCTACACCTTC.

This clonotype was found a few times. This chain links TRBV7-9 with TRBJ2-3; perhaps TRBD1 as D (6 bases). Germline lookup yields CDR1 SEHNR and CDR2 FQNEAQ (reference sequence). The CDR3 extends over 16 amino acids. Trimming pared 5 bases from V and 2 bases from J, leaving 17 bases between. The CDR3 here is CASSGGRGFNTDTQYF. CDR3 in DNA: TGTGCCAGCAGCGGGGGAAGGGGGTTCAACACAGATACGCAGTATTTT.